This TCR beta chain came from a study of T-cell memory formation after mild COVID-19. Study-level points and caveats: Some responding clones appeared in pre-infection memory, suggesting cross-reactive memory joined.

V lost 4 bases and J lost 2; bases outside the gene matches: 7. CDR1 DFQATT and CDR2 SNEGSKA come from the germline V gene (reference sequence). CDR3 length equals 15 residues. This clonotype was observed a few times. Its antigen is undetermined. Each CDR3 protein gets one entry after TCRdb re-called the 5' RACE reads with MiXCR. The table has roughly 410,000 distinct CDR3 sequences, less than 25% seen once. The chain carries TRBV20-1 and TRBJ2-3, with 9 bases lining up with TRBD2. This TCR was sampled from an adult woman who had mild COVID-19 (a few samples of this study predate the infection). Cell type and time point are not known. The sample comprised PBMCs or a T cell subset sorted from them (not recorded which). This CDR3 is CSATRLAVITDTQYF. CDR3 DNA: TGCAGTGCTACCCGACTAGCGGTCATCACAGATACGCAGTATTTT.